This TCR beta chain was identified in a study of blood T cell repertoires in COVID-19 (dated by TCRdb to the early 2020s). Looking at the study overall: Samples from collaborators originated in the United States, Italy and Spain and spanned both the acute and convalescent phases of COVID-19. The samples were drawn from two sources: the first 160 participants of the ongoing ImmuneRACE study, and about 1,300 subjects contributed by 6 global collaborators. Where available, HLA class I and class II types were taken from metadata supplied by the sample provider and were not determined by assay-based typing. A de-identified subject ID, COVID-19 status, age in years and sex were almost always included in the sample metadata. A freely available public database, intended as a resource for researchers studying the immune response to SARS-CoV-2, is where the repertoires were released. The prospective study material was composed of cDNA or gDNA derived from T cells, B-cell-depleted T cells, or PBMCs. Subjects who had been exposed to COVID-19, were actively infected with it, or had recovered from it provided the deeply sampled blood TCRbeta repertoires that made up the dataset. The full study reports these points: Clinical and demographic metadata were provided uncurated, with the amount varying by source and participant.

TCRbeta CDR3 regions were amplified from genomic DNA by means of the immunoSEQ Assay, a bias-controlled multiplex PCR. The study's processing was this. Within the assay, amplification of reference gene primers was used to estimate how many nucleated cells each sample contained. Sequence reads were collapsed and filtered to measure the absolute abundance of every unique TCRbeta CDR3 rearrangement. For each sample, productive Simpson clonality was calculated as the square root of Simpson's diversity index over productive rearrangements. The source is immuneACCESS, and TCRdb retained only in-frame sequences with V and J called. Part of the clones is not carried over; for the studies checked, unresolved V genes explain less than half of this, and the remainder is unexplained. The V and J calls and clone size were taken over from that table, and D and trimming were inferred from the DNA. The sample data list 200,000 to 250,000 clones, and roughly 90% of these were observed just once. Of the sample, around 0.84% falls within the top ten clones.

CDR1 and CDR2 were assigned from the germline V gene as SGHRS and YFSETQ. V loses 4 bases, J loses 0 bases, and the germline ends lie 6 bases apart. The CDR3 spans 13 residues, from the cysteine through the phenylalanine. Kept here is only the CDR3 DNA, which spans 39 bases and is read in frame from base 1. One collaborating source in Seattle enrolled patients while the patients were actively infected and followed the patients over time throughout the course of disease. Collaborating institutions collected whole blood in K2EDTA tubes following their own protocols. Collaborator samples were shipped for TCRbeta analysis as frozen whole blood, isolated PBMCs, or DNA extracted from either sample type. Of note for this clone: Its antigen is still unknown. No much larger clone is present one base from it, and per-base qualities are unavailable.

This chain is built from TRBV5-1 and TRBJ2-3; no D gene can be assigned with confidence. This sequence originates from a man aged 55 to 70 with COVID-19, enrolled during active disease. Sequenced sample: peripheral blood. The CDR3 has the sequence CASSISSTDTQYF. The DNA reads as follows: TGCGCCAGCAGCATTTCTAGCACAGATACGCAGTATTTT.